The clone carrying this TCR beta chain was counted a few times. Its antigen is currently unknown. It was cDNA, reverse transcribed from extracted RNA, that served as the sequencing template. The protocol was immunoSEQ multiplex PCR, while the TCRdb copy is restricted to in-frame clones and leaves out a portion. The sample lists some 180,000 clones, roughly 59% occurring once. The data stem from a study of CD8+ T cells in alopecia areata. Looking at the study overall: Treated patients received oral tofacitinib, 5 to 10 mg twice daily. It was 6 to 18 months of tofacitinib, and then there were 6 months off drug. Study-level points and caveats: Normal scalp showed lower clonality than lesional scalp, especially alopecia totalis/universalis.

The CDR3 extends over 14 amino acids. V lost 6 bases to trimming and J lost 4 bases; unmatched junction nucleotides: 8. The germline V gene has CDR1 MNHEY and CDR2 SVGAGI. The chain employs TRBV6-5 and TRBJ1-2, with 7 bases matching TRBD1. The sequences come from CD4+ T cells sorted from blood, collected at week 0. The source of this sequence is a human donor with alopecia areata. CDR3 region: CASSRDREAYGYTF. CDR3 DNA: TGTGCCAGCAGCAGAGACAGGGAGGCCTATGGCTACACCTTC.